This TCR beta chain was obtained from a study of PD-1 blockade in classical Hodgkin lymphoma (dated by TCRdb to 2020 to 2021). Concerning the study at large: Nivolumab dosing was 3 mg/kg intravenously every 2 weeks, continuing until either disease progression or unacceptable toxicity. A peripheral blood immune signature of response to PD-1 blockade in classical Hodgkin lymphoma was defined using TCR beta sequencing and CyTOF. Here is what the overall study found, with its caveats: By C4D1, a significant rise was seen in CD4+ TCR diversity but not in CD8+ TCR diversity (p=0.0027 vs p=0.16), and the rise was most apparent among complete responders (p=0.02). Baseline diversity similar to that of newly diagnosed patients was observed in trial patients achieving complete response, whereas significantly lower diversity was observed in partial responders and progressors. Newly diagnosed patients were reported to have lower baseline TCR diversity than healthy donors, and relapsed/refractory patients were reported to have lower baseline TCR diversity still. Lower diversity was seen in patients whose nivolumab began less than 1 year after ASCT, and these patients were left out of later analyses so that immune reconstitution would not confound the results. The study was restricted to a single clinical trial cohort, and the causes of repertoire differences, possibly disease activity or prior therapy, were left undefined.

According to the study, the label for this sample's time point signals: cycle 1 day 1 (C1D1), immediately before nivolumab initiation. All trial patients had relapsed after autologous stem cell transplantation, with cohorts A, B and C differing in prior brentuximab vedotin exposure. The trial cohort included fewer than 60 patients with relapsed/refractory classical Hodgkin lymphoma, and each patient had a best overall response of complete response, partial response or progressive disease. Trial patients were treated with single-agent nivolumab in the multi-cohort phase II CheckMate 205 trial. Best overall response was determined by an independent review committee according to the 2007 International Working Group response criteria. PBMCs from the trial were collected at three points: immediately before nivolumab initiation (C1D1), and during therapy at cycle 2 day 1 and cycle 4 day 1. After peripheral blood was drawn into 8 mL Vacutainer Cell Preparation Tubes, PBMCs were isolated by centrifugation and then cryopreserved.

Turning to this clone: Its cognate antigen has yet to be identified. The sample holds no much larger clone one base away, and base qualities are not on file.

The Qiagen DNeasy kit was used to extract genomic DNA both from unsorted PBMCs and from the negatively selected CD4+ and CD8+ fractions. TCR beta CDR3 regions were subjected to amplification by immunoSEQ multiplex PCR with primers that anneal to V and J segments. A synthetic immune receptor repertoire was used to minimize amplification bias, and any remaining bias was removed computationally after sequencing. The authors processed their data as follows. Custom Python scripts were used to quantify repertoire diversity as the Shannon entropy index. Unsorted, CD4+ and CD8+ repertoires were examined separately, except in combined analyses, for which CD4+ and CD8+ sequences were merged in silico. Clonal expansion was defined as a frequency increase of at least 2-fold after treatment compared with C1D1, and clones undetected at baseline were assigned a pseudocount of 0.5. Singleton clones were defined as clones with 0 or 1 copy at C1D1, and non-singleton clones were defined as clones with 2 or more copies. By matching protein sequences in sorted samples from the same patient, clones expanded in unsorted samples were annotated as CD4+, CD8+ or unknown. Wilcoxon tests were applied to paired samples to test diversity changes from C1D1 to C4D1. TCRdb limited this immuneACCESS table to in-frame rearrangements with V and J called. A share of clones is missing; checked studies link under half to unresolved V genes, and the rest is unexplained. V and J calls and clone size are given by that table; D and trimming were obtained from the DNA. Present in this sample are over 20,000 clones, roughly two thirds of which were seen just once. Clones ranked in the top ten supply about 18% of the sample.

Relative to germline, V is missing 7 bases and J is missing 4 bases, with 20 bases of the junction outside any gene match. The CDR3 measures 19 amino acids from cysteine to phenylalanine. The entry retains the CDR3 DNA only, 57 bases that are in frame from base 1. Looking up the germline V gene (reference sequence) yields CDR1 LNHDA and CDR2 SQIVND. The V and J genes are TRBV19 and TRBJ2-5; 11 junctional bases match TRBD2. Here the sequenced sample was peripheral blood mononuclear cells (PBMCs), taken at baseline. The source is a human donor with classical Hodgkin lymphoma. The CDR3 protein: CASIPPTPGVAGGLETQYF. The nucleotides are TGTGCCAGTATTCCACCGACCCCCGGGGTAGCGGGGGGGCTAGAGACCCAGTACTTC.